This passage covers 29 T cell receptor beta chains from one sample sequenced in a study of T-cell reconstitution after alpha-beta-depleted transplantation in children. Unique molecular identifiers were used in preparing the TCRbeta library. MiXCR, applied by TCRdb to the PCR reads, yields one record per CDR3 protein. Among some 200,000 distinct CDR3 sequences, 13% to 15% were seen once, and the ten largest hold around 14%. This sample comprised PBMCs from the stem cell graft donor, obtained from the stem cell graft. These receptor sequences come from a human donor who donated a stem cell graft to a child with acute lymphoblastic leukemia.

This clonotype was observed a few times. J is TRBJ2-1 and V is TRBV28, with 10 bases matching TRBD2. Germline V gene lookup returns CDR1 MDHEN and CDR2 SYDVKM. There are 15 residues in the CDR3. Unmatched junction bases numbered 8, after V lost 3 bases and J lost 9 bases. The CDR3 spells CASSFLAGGVVEQFF. The DNA of the CDR3 is TGTGCCAGCAGTTTTTTAGCGGGAGGCGTGGTTGAGCAGTTCTTC.

This clonotype came up many times. V usage is TRBV7-9 and J usage is TRBJ2-5, with 7 bases that match TRBD1. After removal of 4 bases from V and 5 bases from J, the junction contained 7 bases not matched to a gene. CDR1 and CDR2 (germline): SEHNR, FQNEAQ (reference sequence). This CDR3 contains 14 residues. The CDR3 DNA follows: TGTGCCAGCAGCTACTACAGGGGCCGGGAGACCCAGTACTTC. It is translated as CASSYYRGRETQYF. The full variable domain, completed using reference TRBV7-9 and TRBJ2-5, is DTGVSQNPRHKITKRGQNVTFRCDPISEHNRLYWYRQTLGQGPEFLTYFQNEAQLEKSRLLSDRFSAERPKGSFSTLEIQRTEQGDSAMYLCASSYYRGRETQYFGPGTRLLVL.

This clonotype was detected many times. The V call is TRBV5-1, the J call TRBJ2-2; D might be TRBD1 (5 bases). CDR1 and CDR2 from the germline V gene are SGHRS and YFSETQ. V was cut by 0 bases and J by 2 bases, with 11 bases left in between. The CDR3 runs 16 residues. DNA of the CDR3: TGCGCCAGCAGCTTGGTTGGGGCTCTAAACACCGGGGAGCTGTTTTTT. Translated, it gives CASSLVGALNTGELFF.

The V gene is TRBV27, the J gene TRBJ2-3; TRBD2 is a possible D gene (6 bases). The CDR3 runs to 20 residues. The germline V gene has CDR1 MNHEY and CDR2 SMNVEV (reference sequence). Deletions cut 8 bases from V and 0 bases from J, with 30 bases between. CDR3 nucleotide sequence: TGTGCCAGCGGTCCCGGGGGAACACGATTATTCAAACATAGCACAGATACGCAGTATTTT. Amino acid sequence: CASGPGGTRLFKHSTDTQYF.

The chain employs TRBV5-1 and TRBJ2-4; D gene uncertain. V lost 3 bases and J lost 2, with 9 bases in between. The germline V gene has CDR1 SGHRS and CDR2 YFSETQ. The CDR3 covers 14 residues. The CDR3 DNA reads TGCGCCAGCAGCTCCGTAGGAACCAAAAACATTCAGTACTTC. This gives the protein CASSSVGTKNIQYF.

This clonotype showed up many times. The chain carries TRBV6-5 and TRBJ2-3; 7 nucleotides align to TRBD1. This CDR3 contains 19 residues. The trim removed 0 bases at V and 0 bases at J, leaving 12 bases unmatched. Germline V CDR1 and CDR2: MNHEY, SVGAGI. CDR3 DNA: TGTGCCAGCAGTTACTCGGCAATCGGACAGGATCTTAGCACAGATACGCAGTATTTT. Protein sequence: CASSYSAIGQDLSTDTQYF.

This clonotype was counted ten times or more. A read error may produce the germline difference seen at one junction end. This chain connects TRBV7-9 to TRBJ2-7, with 11 bases matching TRBD2. The CDR3 length is 14 residues. Germline assignment: CDR1 SEHNR and CDR2 FQNEAQ (reference sequence). The CDR3 nucleotides read TGTGCCAGCAGCATAGCGGGAGGGGTTTACGAGCAGTACTTC. Residues: CASSIAGGVYEQYF.

At least ten counts were recorded for this clonotype. This chain joins TRBV12-3 or TRBV12-4 and TRBJ2-1; TRBD2 might be the D (7 bases). This CDR3 is 14 amino acids long. V lost 2 bases and J 9 bases, leaving 14 bases between the germline ends. In DNA, the CDR3 is TGTGCCAGCAGTTTAAGGGGGGGCTTCGGTGAGCAGTTCTTC. This encodes CASSLRGGFGEQFF.

Comment on this clonotype: This may be a read error, as it is one base from a much larger clone. CDR3: CSVSLAGGFPYNEQFF. The CDR3 nucleotides are TGCAGTGTTAGCCTAGCGGGAGGTTTCCCCTACAATGAGCAGTTCTTC. The gene calls are TRBV20-1 and TRBJ2-1, with 11 bases fitting TRBD2. The CDR3 sequence is 16 residues long. V was pared by 7 bases and J by 2 bases, with 10 bases of the junction left unmatched. Germline V gene data show CDR1 as DFQATT and CDR2 as SNEGSKA (reference sequence).

This clonotype has ten or more counts. The CDR3 DNA sequence: TGTGCCAGCCTCGGGCCCGGGGAGACCCAGTACTTC. It specifies CASLGPGETQYF. The chain links TRBV2 to TRBJ2-5, with D unresolved. Looked up from germline, CDR1 is SNHLY and CDR2 is FYNNEI. This CDR3 comprises 12 residues. The V end was cut by 8 bases, the J end by 5 bases, with 12 bases between.

This clonotype came up a few times. The chain joins TRBV7-8 to TRBJ1-4, with TRBD1 matching over 10 bases. The CDR3 has 15 amino acids. Losses at the gene ends were 5 bases for V and 7 bases for J; bases not matched to a gene: 7. Germline V CDR1 and CDR2: SGHVS, FQNEAQ. The CDR3 bases are TGTGCCAGCAGCCCCATGAGGACAGGGGGTGAAAAACTGTTTTTT. Its protein is CASSPMRTGGEKLFF. Based on the CDR3 plus reference TRBV7-8 and TRBJ1-4, the full variable domain is GAGVSQSPRYKVAKRGQDVALRCDPISGHVSLFWYQQALGQGPEFLTYFQNEAQLDKSGLPSDRFFAERPEGSVSTLKIQRTQQEDSAVYLCASSPMRTGGEKLFFGSGTQLSVL.

This clonotype was seen ten or more times. The chain combines TRBV5-1 with TRBJ2-1; 11 positions match TRBD2. Germline V gene data show CDR1 as SGHRS and CDR2 as YFSETQ. The CDR3 is 17 amino acids. The junction had 6 bases not matched to a gene; V was cut back by 2 bases and J by 2 bases. The CDR3 region is CASSFGPSGGTYNEQFF. CDR3 sequence (DNA): TGCGCCAGCAGCTTCGGCCCTAGCGGGGGGACCTACAATGAGCAGTTCTTC.

Of note for this clonotype: A read error is possible here, since a much larger clone lies one base away. The chain employs TRBV7-8 and TRBJ1-1; 10 nucleotides align to TRBD1. Germline V gene sequence: CDR1 SGHVS, CDR2 FQNEAQ. There are 16 residues in the CDR3. The CDR3 nucleotides are TGTGCCAGCAGCATAAGACAGGGGGCTGCGAACACTGCAGCTTTCTTT. It translates to CASSIRQGAANTAAFF.

This clonotype was detected ten times or more. V is TRBV29-1 and J is TRBJ2-1; TRBD2 aligns across 11 bases. The V gene end was trimmed by 5 bases and the J gene end by 7 bases; junction bases not matched to a gene: 7. The CDR3 loop spans 14 amino acids. Germline loops: CDR1 SQVTM, CDR2 ANQGSEA. For the CDR3, the DNA is TGCAGCGTTCGAGGGACTAGCGGAGTTAATGAGCAGTTCTTC. Translation: CSVRGTSGVNEQFF.

The V and J genes are TRBV9 and TRBJ1-4; D remains unclear. The CDR3 runs to 14 residues. CDR1 is SGDLS, CDR2 YYNGEE, per germline. Trimming took 8 bases from V and 3 from J, leaving 14 bases between them. As DNA, the CDR3 is TGTGCCAGTGCGCCCAACCCCTCTAATGAAAAACTGTTTTTT. It codes for CASAPNPSNEKLFF.

This clonotype appeared once. A much larger clonotype is one base distant, so this may be a read error. The chain couples TRBV5-1 to TRBJ2-5, with 9 bases fitting TRBD2. The CDR3 loop spans 16 amino acids. Trimming at V came to 8 bases and at J to 4 bases, leaving 15 bases not matched to a gene. The germline CDR1 and CDR2 sequences are SGHRS and YFSETQ. CDR3 amino acids: CASSQAGGRGGETQYF. In DNA, the CDR3 is TGCGCCAGTTCCCAAGCGGGAGGTCGGGGAGGAGAGACCCAGTACTTC.

At least ten counts were recorded for this clonotype. The chain carries TRBV5-1 and TRBJ2-7, with D possibly being TRBD1 (7 bases). The germline gives CDR1 SGHRS, CDR2 YFSETQ. Deletions cut 4 bases from V and 5 bases from J, with 19 bases between. The CDR3 spans 15 residues. In DNA, the CDR3 is TGCGCCAGCAGCGGGACCGGGAGAGGGGGCCACGAGCAGTACTTC. Encoded protein: CASSGTGRGGHEQYF.

The chain couples TRBV20-1 to TRBJ1-4; tentative D call: TRBD1 (6 bases). The CDR3 is made up of 15 amino acids. V shed 0 bases and J shed 8 bases, with 16 bases lying between them. The germline V gene encodes CDR1 DFQATT and CDR2 SNEGSKA (reference sequence). The CDR3 DNA follows: TGCAGTGCTAGAGAGGTGGGGGGCGAAAGGGAAAAACTGTTTTTT. Protein sequence: CSAREVGGEREKLFF.

The chain has TRBV20-1 and TRBJ2-3; D remains unclear. V lost 2 bases and J 4 bases, leaving 19 bases between the germline ends. The germline V gene encodes CDR1 DFQATT and CDR2 SNEGSKA (reference sequence). This CDR3 has 16 residues. The DNA for the CDR3 is TGCAGTGCTAGAATGCCGTGGCCCTACCATCCAGATACGCAGTATTTT. Translating gives CSARMPWPYHPDTQYF.

This clonotype has ten or more counts. DNA for the CDR3: TGTGCCAGCAGTTTCCAGGGCTCTGGAAACACCATATATTTT. Translation gives CASSFQGSGNTIYF. The rearrangement uses TRBV12-3 or TRBV12-4 and TRBJ1-3, with TRBD1 as a possible D gene (5 bases). CDR3 length: 14 residues. The germline V and J ends were trimmed by 3 bases and 0 bases, with 6 bases remaining between them.

V usage is TRBV30 and J usage is TRBJ1-1; D unclear. The CDR3 totals 13 residues. Germline V lookup: CDR1 GTSNPN, CDR2 SVGIG (reference sequence). Trimming removed 5 bases at V and 3 bases at J, with 13 bases between. The CDR3 spells CAWRPASHTEAFF. For the CDR3, the DNA is TGTGCCTGGCGACCCGCGAGCCACACTGAAGCTTTCTTT.

This clonotype has a handful of counts. This rearrangement joins TRBV5-1 to TRBJ2-5; D might be TRBD1 (7 bases). Trimming cost V 4 bases and J 5 bases, with 15 bases left between them. CDR3 length: 14 residues. Germline assignment: CDR1 SGHRS and CDR2 YFSETQ. As DNA, the CDR3 is TGCGCCAGCAGCGACCCACAGGGGAGGGAGACCCAGTACTTC. As protein: CASSDPQGRETQYF.

In its sample, this clonotype was seen many times. The chain carries TRBV5-1 and TRBJ2-7; TRBD2 matches at 11 bases. The CDR3 consists of 15 residues. Germline V gene lookup returns CDR1 SGHRS and CDR2 YFSETQ. V dropped 5 bases and J dropped 0; count of bases not matched to a gene: 4. This CDR3 is CASRSGTSGSYEQYF. The CDR3 DNA reads TGCGCCAGCAGATCCGGGACTAGCGGCTCCTACGAGCAGTACTTC.

This clonotype was observed a handful of times. This rearrangement joins TRBV7-2 to TRBJ2-3; the match to TRBD2 covers 7 bases. With 5 bases clipped from V and 4 bases from J, the junction kept 12 bases outside the gene matches. The germline V gene has CDR1 SGHTA and CDR2 FQGNSA. There are 16 residues in the CDR3. The CDR3 DNA sequence: TGTGCCAGCAGCATTCGAGCGGGATCTCCCCCAGATACGCAGTATTTT. Its protein is CASSIRAGSPPDTQYF.

The table lists this clonotype with a few counts. The chain couples TRBV5-1 to TRBJ1-1, with 9 bases identical to TRBD1. Looked up from germline, CDR1 is SGHRS and CDR2 is YFSETQ. V lost 4 bases, J lost 1 base, and 8 bases stayed unmatched. The CDR3 is made up of 16 amino acids. This CDR3 reads CASSGDMDRGNTEAFF. The CDR3, as DNA: TGCGCCAGCAGCGGAGACATGGACAGGGGGAACACTGAAGCTTTCTTT.

This clonotype showed up many times. V and J are TRBV6-5 and TRBJ2-3; no definite D call. The CDR3 covers 12 residues. The germline CDR1 and CDR2 sequences are MNHEY and SVGAGI. The ends were cut back, 3 bases at V and 4 bases at J, with 5 bases in the middle. DNA for the CDR3: TGTGCCAGCAGTTATGGGTCAGATACGCAGTATTTT. It codes for CASSYGSDTQYF.

There are many counts of this clonotype. The chain combines TRBV25-1 with TRBJ2-7; 11 nucleotides agree with TRBD1. The CDR3 has 13 amino acids. The V and J ends lost 8 bases and 2 bases, in that order; junction bases with no gene match: 2. From germline, CDR1 is MGHDK and CDR2 SYGVNS. CDR3 region: CASGTGGTYEQYF. The CDR3 DNA follows: TGTGCCAGCGGGACAGGGGGAACCTACGAGCAGTACTTC.

V is TRBV6-5 and J is TRBJ2-7, with TRBD1 identical over 11 bases. J gave up 0 bases and V 6 bases, and 4 bases lay outside the gene matches. The CDR3 sequence is 15 residues long. Germline loops: CDR1 MNHEY, CDR2 SVGAGI. CDR3 residues: CASRYGTGGSYEQYF. CDR3 DNA: TGTGCCAGCAGGTACGGGACAGGGGGCTCCTACGAGCAGTACTTC.

This clonotype has ten or more counts. The rearrangement uses TRBV7-9 and TRBJ2-1; 7 bases align to TRBD2. The CDR3 extends over 16 amino acids. CDR1 is SEHNR, CDR2 FQNEAQ, per germline (reference sequence). Trimming removed 2 bases from V and 4 bases from J; junction bases left unmatched: 8. DNA for the CDR3: TGTGCCAGCAGCTTAATAGGGACTACGACATACAATGAGCAGTTCTTC. This encodes CASSLIGTTTYNEQFF.